These 13 T cell receptor beta chains were all obtained from the same sample, sequenced in a study of blood T cell repertoires in COVID-19. Measured with immunoSEQ multiplex PCR; TCRdb has only the in-frame clones, and not every one. This sample carries about 130,000 clones, 90% to 95% of them seen once, and the ten largest clones take approximately 2%. Sequenced sample: peripheral blood. The receptors come from a man aged 45-65 years with COVID-19, enrolled during active disease.

The chain combines TRBV14 with TRBJ1-2; D may be TRBD1 (6 bases). The CDR3 is 13 amino acids. Germline V gene sequence: CDR1 SGHDN, CDR2 FVKESK. The V and J ends lost 1 base and 5 bases respectively, with 8 bases between them. CDR3 DNA sequence: TGTGCCAGCAGCCAAGTGACAGGATATGGCTACACCTTC. Its translation is CASSQVTGYGYTF.

This clone was seen once. The V and J genes are TRBV28 and TRBJ2-7; 9 positions agree with TRBD1. Germline CDR1 MDHEN, CDR2 SYDVKM. V trimming: 5 bases; J trimming: 3 bases; junction bases outside the gene matches: 5. CDR3 length: 14 residues. Here the CDR3 DNA reads TGTGCCAGCAGTCCCGGGACAGGGTACTACGAGCAGTACTTC. Its translation is CASSPGTGYYEQYF. Full variable domain (remainder filled in from reference TRBV28 and TRBJ2-7): DVKVTQSSRYLVKRTGEKVFLECVQDMDHENMFWYRQDPGLGLRLIYFSYDVKMKEKGDIPEGYSVSREKKERFSLILESASTNQTSMYLCASSPGTGYYEQYFGPGTRLTVT.

CDR3 coding DNA: TGTGCCAGCAGCCCCCGGCCAGGGGAGCAGTACGTC. Translating it yields CASSPRPGEQYV. The rearrangement links TRBV11-2 to TRBJ2-7, with a possible D match to TRBD1 (5 bases). V lost 5 bases and J 7 bases, leaving 12 bases between the germline ends. Germline CDR1 reads SGHAT; CDR2 reads FQNNGV. The CDR3 is made up of 12 amino acids.

V usage is TRBV20-1 and J usage is TRBJ2-1; weak D call: TRBD2 (6 bases). CDR3 length equals 15 residues. V was clipped by 3 bases and J by 8 bases, with 20 bases between them. In germline, CDR1 is DFQATT, CDR2 SNEGSKA (reference sequence). CDR3 nucleotide sequence: TGCAGTGCTAGTGGAGTGATGGTGGGGGAGGATGAGCAGTTCTTC. It yields the protein CSASGVMVGEDEQFF.

The chain links TRBV4-1 to TRBJ2-6, with 10 bases lining up with TRBD1. Germline assignment: CDR1 MGHRA and CDR2 YSYEKL. Trimming cost V 4 bases and J 4 bases; bases outside gene matches: 13. There are 19 residues in the CDR3. Written as DNA, the CDR3 is TGCGCCAGCAGCCGATCCGACAGGGGGCGCCTCCTGGGGGCCAACGTCCTGACTTTC. Its protein product is CASSRSDRGRLLGANVLTF.

The chain employs TRBV18 and TRBJ2-5, with D possibly being TRBD1 (6 bases). The germline CDR1 and CDR2 sequences are KGHSH and LQKENI. V lost 6 bases to trimming and J lost 2 bases, with 10 bases between them. The CDR3 sequence is 13 residues long. CDR3 protein: CASSWDTQETQYF. DNA for the CDR3: TGTGCCAGCTCTTGGGACACTCAAGAGACCCAGTACTTC.

The V gene is TRBV11-3, the J gene TRBJ2-2, with D maybe TRBD2 (5 bases). CDR3 length: 14 residues. In germline, CDR1 is SGHNT, CDR2 YENEEA. V gave up 5 bases and J gave up 6 bases, with 13 bases separating them. The CDR3 DNA reads as TGTGCCAGCAGCCGAATACGGGGAGCCGGGGAGCTGTTTTTT. Protein sequence: CASSRIRGAGELFF. Complete variable domain (other parts from reference TRBV11-3 and TRBJ2-2): EAGVVQSPRYKIIEKKQPVAFWCNPISGHNTLYWYLQNLGQGPELLIRYENEEAVDDSQLPKDRFSAERLKGVDSTLKIQPAELGDSAVYLCASSRIRGAGELFFGEGSRLTVL.

The V gene is TRBV7-8, the J gene TRBJ2-3; 11 positions agree with TRBD2. This CDR3 contains 16 residues. The germline V gene has CDR1 SGHVS and CDR2 FQNEAQ. Trimming took 4 bases from V and 2 from J; bases not matched to a gene: 5. CDR3 amino acids: CASSSGTSGYTDTQYF. DNA of the CDR3: TGTGCCAGCAGCTCCGGGACTAGCGGCTACACAGATACGCAGTATTTT.

This chain links TRBV2 with TRBJ2-7; no definite D call. The CDR3 has 15 residues. V was cut by 4 bases and J by 0 bases, with 13 bases left in between. Germline values: CDR1 SNHLY, CDR2 FYNNEI. The CDR3 loop reads CASSVAAVLSYEQYF. CDR3 bases: TGTGCCAGCAGTGTCGCGGCTGTCCTCTCCTACGAGCAGTACTTC.

V gene TRBV19 combines with J gene TRBJ2-2, with 8 bases aligning to TRBD1. The length of the CDR3 is 15 residues. Trimming at V came to 7 bases and at J to 4 bases, leaving 8 bases not matched to a gene. Germline CDR1 and CDR2: LNHDA and SQIVND (reference sequence). In nucleotides, the CDR3 is TGTGCCAGTAATCCTACCAGGGGGCGCACCGGGGAGCTGTTTTTT. Protein: CASNPTRGRTGELFF.

The rearrangement joins TRBV28 to TRBJ1-2; unclear D gene. V lost 6 bases, J lost 7 bases, and 12 bases lay in between. This CDR3 is built from 12 residues. From germline, CDR1 is MDHEN and CDR2 SYDVKM. CDR3 protein: CASRENLGGYTF. CDR3 bases: TGTGCCAGCAGGGAGAACTTGGGTGGCTACACCTTC.

V usage is TRBV9 and J usage is TRBJ2-7, with 10 nucleotides matching TRBD2. This CDR3 contains 14 residues. Germline V gene sequence: CDR1 SGDLS, CDR2 YYNGEE. V shed 0 bases and J 6 bases; nucleotides not matched to a gene: 3. CDR3 bases: TGTGCCAGCAGCGTAGAAGCGGGGGGGTCCGAGCAGTACTTC. Amino acid sequence: CASSVEAGGSEQYF.

The CDR3 region has the DNA TGTGCCAGCAGTTACGGGATCCAGGACGAGCAGTACTTC. As protein: CASSYGIQDEQYF. The chain uses TRBV7-2 and TRBJ2-7; D is possibly TRBD2 (5 bases). Trimming pared 6 bases from V and 5 bases from J, leaving 14 bases between. The CDR3 consists of 13 residues. Germline CDR1 is SGHTA and CDR2 is FQGNSA. The full variable domain, rest sourced from reference TRBV7-2 and TRBJ2-7, is GAGVSQSPSNKVTEKGKDVELRCDPISGHTALYWYRQSLGQGLEFLIYFQGNSAPDKSGLPSDRFSAERTGGSVSTLTIQRTQQEDSAVYLCASSYGIQDEQYFGPGTRLTVT.